These T cell receptor beta chains were read from a single sample in a study of blood T cells in healthy people across ages. TCRdb analysed the 5' RACE reads with MiXCR anew, one entry per CDR3 protein. The data hold approximately 800,000 distinct CDR3 sequences, with around 36% observed a single time. The specimen sequenced was blood. The receptor source for this set is a man between 18 and 35 years old in good health. CDR3s include the opening cysteine and the closing phenylalanine or tryptophan. The D gene is left open where the match is weak. Size values are once, few and many counts, or a class for expanded clones, and some rows have none.

D gene,clone size,V gene,J gene,CDR3 DNA,CDR3 protein
.,.,TRBV15,TRBJ1-5,TGTGCCACCAGCAGAGGGTCTAGCAATCAGCCCCAGCATTTT,CATSRGSSNQPQHF
.,many,TRBV20-1,TRBJ2-1,TGCAGTGCTAGTGGGTGGGAGCAGTTCTTC,CSASGWEQFF
.,.,TRBV30,TRBJ1-1,TGTGCCTGGAGTACACAGGGGAACACTGAAGCTTTCTTT,CAWSTQGNTEAFF
.,many,TRBV5-1,TRBJ2-1,TGCGCCAGCAGCTTGGCCTTGGACAGGATCGGGGGGCAGTTCTTC,CASSLALDRIGGQFF
TRBD1,.,TRBV3-1,TRBJ1-2,TGTGCCAGCAGCCAAGCCACCCGGACAGGGTATGGCTACACCTTC,CASSQATRTGYGYTF
.,.,TRBV7-2,TRBJ1-4,TGTGCCAGCAGCTTAGAGATTGGGGGAAATGAAAAACTGTTTTTT,CASSLEIGGNEKLFF
.,.,TRBV30,TRBJ2-7,TGTGCCGCAGAACCAGGGGGGGAGCAGTACTTC,CAAEPGGEQYF
.,many,TRBV20-1,TRBJ1-4,TGCAGTGCACGCACGGGGCGGGAAAAACTGTTTTTT,CSARTGREKLFF
TRBD1,.,TRBV14,TRBJ2-5,TGTGCCAGCAGCTTTCAGACAGGGACAGACCAGTACTTC,CASSFQTGTDQYF
.,.,TRBV6-5,TRBJ2-5,TGTGCCAGCAGCCACCCCCGGGGGCAGCAAGAGACCCAGTACTTC,CASSHPRGQQETQYF
.,few,TRBV7-3,TRBJ2-2,TGTGCCAGCAGTCCTCTAGTGGCAGGGCTCACCGGGGAGCTGTTTTTT,CASSPLVAGLTGELFF